This section outlines one T cell receptor (beta chain) sequence together with its context. The antigen remains unidentified. The sample belongs to a study of T-cell memory formation after mild COVID-19. Across the whole study: The study found TCR clusters largely donor specific. Overall study results and limits: Among clones contracting day 15 to 85, CD4/CD8 was balanced, whereas later expanders leaned CD4+. Memory sampled before infection contained some responding clones, suggesting cross-reactive memory joined.

One entry per CDR3 protein results from TCRdb running MiXCR on the 5' RACE reads. The repertoire includes 400,000 or so distinct CDR3 sequences, about 20% of them detected once, and roughly 8.4% sits in the top ten. Sequenced: PBMCs or a T cell subset sorted from them (not recorded which). The receptor comes from an adult woman who had mild COVID-19 (a few samples of this study predate the infection). Cell type and time point are not known.

CDR3 protein: CASSPEQGYQETQYF. The CDR3 DNA follows: TGTGCCAGCAGCCCCGAACAGGGTTATCAAGAGACCCAGTACTTC. V and J are TRBV4-2 and TRBJ2-5, with D perhaps matching TRBD1 (6 bases). CDR3 size: 15 residues. Trimming took off 4 bases at V and 2 bases at J, with 14 bases between the two ends. Germline CDR1 is LGHNA and CDR2 is YNFKEQ.